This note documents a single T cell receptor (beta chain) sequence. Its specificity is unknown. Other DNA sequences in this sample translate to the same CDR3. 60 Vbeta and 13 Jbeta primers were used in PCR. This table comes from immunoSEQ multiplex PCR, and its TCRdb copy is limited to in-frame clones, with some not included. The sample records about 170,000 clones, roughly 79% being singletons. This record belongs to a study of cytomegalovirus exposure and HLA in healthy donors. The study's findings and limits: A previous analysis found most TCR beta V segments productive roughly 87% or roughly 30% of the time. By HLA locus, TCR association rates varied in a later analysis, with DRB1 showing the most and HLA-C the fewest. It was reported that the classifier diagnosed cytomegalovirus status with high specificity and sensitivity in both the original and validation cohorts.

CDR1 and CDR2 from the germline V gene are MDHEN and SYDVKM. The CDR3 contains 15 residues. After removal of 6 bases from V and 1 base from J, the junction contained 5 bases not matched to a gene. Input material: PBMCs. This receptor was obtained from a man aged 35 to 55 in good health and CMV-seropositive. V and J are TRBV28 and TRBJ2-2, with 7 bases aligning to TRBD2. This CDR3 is CASRPTSENTGELFF. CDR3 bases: TGTGCCAGCAGGCCTACTAGCGAGAACACCGGGGAGCTGTTTTTT.